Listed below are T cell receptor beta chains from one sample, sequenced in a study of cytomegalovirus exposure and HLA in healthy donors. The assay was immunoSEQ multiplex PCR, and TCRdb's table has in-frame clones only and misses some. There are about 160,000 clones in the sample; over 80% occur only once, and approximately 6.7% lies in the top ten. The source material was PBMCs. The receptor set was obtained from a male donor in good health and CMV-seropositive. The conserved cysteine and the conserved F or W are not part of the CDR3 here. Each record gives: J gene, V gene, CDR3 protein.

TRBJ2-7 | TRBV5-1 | ASSPGTGGFEQY
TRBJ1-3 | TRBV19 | ASSIIQDTIY
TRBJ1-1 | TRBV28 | ASSLYVTDTEAF
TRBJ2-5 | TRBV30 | ARTGTSGRGETQY
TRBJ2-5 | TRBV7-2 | ASSFPTSGETQY
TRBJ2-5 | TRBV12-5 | ASGKADAGETQY
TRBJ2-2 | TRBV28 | ASSHRVSGELF
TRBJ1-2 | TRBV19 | ASTSSGGYYGYT
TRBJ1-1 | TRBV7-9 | ASSFLGLPTEAF
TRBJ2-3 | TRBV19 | ASSIAKQGVYTDTQY
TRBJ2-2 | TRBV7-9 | ASSRGYTGELF
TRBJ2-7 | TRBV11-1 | ASKPGFSSYEQY
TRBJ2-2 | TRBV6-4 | ASSVLAGEGTGELF
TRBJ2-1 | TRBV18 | ASSPQSTEQF
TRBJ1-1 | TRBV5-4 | ASSSGQGRGEAF
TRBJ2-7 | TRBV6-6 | ASSSAYEQY
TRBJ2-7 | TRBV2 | ASSERAGLEQY
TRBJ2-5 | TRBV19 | ASSGQPQETQY
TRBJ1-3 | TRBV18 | ASSPTPAPISGNTIY